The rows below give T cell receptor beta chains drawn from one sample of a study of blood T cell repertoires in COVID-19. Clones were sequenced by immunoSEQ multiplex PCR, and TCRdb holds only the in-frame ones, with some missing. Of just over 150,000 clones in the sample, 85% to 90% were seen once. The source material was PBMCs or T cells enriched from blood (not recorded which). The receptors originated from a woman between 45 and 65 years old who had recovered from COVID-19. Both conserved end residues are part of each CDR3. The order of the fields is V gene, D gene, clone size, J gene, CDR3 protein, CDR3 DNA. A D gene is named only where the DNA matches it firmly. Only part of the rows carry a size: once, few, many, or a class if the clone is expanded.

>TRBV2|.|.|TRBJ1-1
CASSPPGGVMGTEAFF
TGTGCCAGCAGCCCCCCGGGGGGGGTAATGGGAACTGAAGCTTTCTTT
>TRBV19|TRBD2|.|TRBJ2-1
CASSITHRSGGANINEQFF
TGTGCCAGTAGTATAACTCATCGTAGCGGGGGGGCCAACATCAATGAGCAGTTCTTC
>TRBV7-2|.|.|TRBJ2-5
CASSLAGWGLGQETQYF
TGTGCCAGCAGCTTAGCGGGCTGGGGACTCGGGCAAGAGACCCAGTACTTC
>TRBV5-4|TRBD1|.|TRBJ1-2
CASSSGRRGTGGKGYTF
TGTGCCAGCAGCAGTGGCCGGAGGGGGACAGGGGGCAAGGGCTACACCTTC
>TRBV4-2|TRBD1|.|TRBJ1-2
CASSRAATGGTGYTF
TGTGCCAGCAGCCGAGCCGCGACAGGGGGCACTGGCTACACCTTC
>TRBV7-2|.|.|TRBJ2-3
CASSPFADTQYF
TGTGCCAGCAGCCCCTTCGCAGATACGCAGTATTTT
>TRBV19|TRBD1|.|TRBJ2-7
CASSDTGGEQYF
TGTGCCAGTAGCGACACAGGGGGCGAGCAGTACTTC
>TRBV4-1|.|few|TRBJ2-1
CASSQLTQDNEQFF
TGCGCCAGCAGCCAATTAACCCAGGACAATGAGCAGTTCTTC
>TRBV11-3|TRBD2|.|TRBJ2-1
CASSSRGGVYNEQFF
TGTGCCAGCAGCTCCCGCGGGGGGGTCTACAATGAGCAGTTCTTC
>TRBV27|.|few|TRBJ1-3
CASSPHGGSTIYF
TGTGCCAGCAGCCCGCACGGGGGGTCCACCATATATTTT
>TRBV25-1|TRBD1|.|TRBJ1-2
CASSDRDSYGYTF
TGTGCCAGCAGTGACCGGGACAGCTATGGCTACACCTTC
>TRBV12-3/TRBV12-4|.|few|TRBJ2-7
CASSPNRAYEQYF
TGTGCCAGCAGTCCTAACAGGGCCTACGAGCAGTACTTC
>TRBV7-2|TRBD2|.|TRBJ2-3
CASSLVPSGGPTDTQYF
TGTGCCAGCAGCTTAGTTCCTAGCGGGGGGCCCACAGATACGCAGTATTTT
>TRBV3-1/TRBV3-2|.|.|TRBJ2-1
CASSRTDSEQFF
TGTGCCAGCAGCCGAACGGACAGCGAGCAGTTCTTC
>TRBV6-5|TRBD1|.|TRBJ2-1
CASSYSGQGVDEQFF
TGTGCCAGCAGTTACTCGGGACAGGGGGTCGATGAGCAGTTCTTC
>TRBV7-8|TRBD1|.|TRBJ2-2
CATRTGTPTGELFF
TGTGCCACCCGGACAGGGACCCCCACCGGGGAGCTGTTTTTT
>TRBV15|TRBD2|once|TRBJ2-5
CATSRDQRGGETQYF
TGTGCCACCAGCAGAGATCAACGGGGGGGAGAGACCCAGTACTTC
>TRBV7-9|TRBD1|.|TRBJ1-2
CASSQQGYGYTF
TGTGCCAGCAGCCAACAGGGGTATGGCTACACCTTC
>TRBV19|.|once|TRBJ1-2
CASRTVPLYGYTF
TGTGCCAGTCGAACAGTGCCGTTATATGGCTACACCTTC
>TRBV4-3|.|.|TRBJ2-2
CASSQGPGGVNTGELFF
TGCGCCAGCAGCCAAGGTCCCGGCGGGGTGAACACCGGGGAGCTGTTTTTT
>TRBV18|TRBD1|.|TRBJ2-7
CASSRRGQGASEQYF
TGTGCCAGCTCCCGACGGGGACAGGGGGCAAGCGAGCAGTACTTC
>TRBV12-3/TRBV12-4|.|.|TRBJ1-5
CASSSRSQPQHF
TGTGCCAGCAGTTCGCGAAGTCAGCCCCAGCATTTT
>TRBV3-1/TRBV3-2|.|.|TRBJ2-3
CASSCNRASTDTQYF
TGTGCCAGCAGCTGTAACAGGGCTAGCACAGATACGCAGTATTTT
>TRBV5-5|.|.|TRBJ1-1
CASSLEPGVYTEAFF
TGTGCCAGCAGCTTGGAACCGGGGGTGTACACTGAAGCTTTCTTT
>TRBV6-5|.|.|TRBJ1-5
CASKGALSNQPQHF
TGTGCCAGCAAAGGGGCCTTGAGCAATCAGCCCCAGCATTTT
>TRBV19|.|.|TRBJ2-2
CASSRTDSNTGELFF
TGTGCCAGTAGTAGGACTGATTCGAACACCGGGGAGCTGTTTTTT
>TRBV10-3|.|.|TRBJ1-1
CAISEGRDTEAFF
TGTGCCATCAGTGAGGGCAGGGACACTGAAGCTTTCTTT
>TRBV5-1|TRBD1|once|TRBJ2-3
CASSRPGQGASADTQYF
TGCGCCAGCAGCCGACCGGGACAGGGGGCGAGCGCAGATACGCAGTATTTT
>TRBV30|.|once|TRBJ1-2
CAWSVVAPQRHNYGYTF
TGTGCCTGGAGTGTTGTTGCCCCCCAGCGGCATAACTATGGCTACACCTTC
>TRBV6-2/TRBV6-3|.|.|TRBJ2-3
CASSLTAGASTDTQYF
TGTGCCAGCAGTTTAACCGCGGGGGCCAGCACAGATACGCAGTATTTT
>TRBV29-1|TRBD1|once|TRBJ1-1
CSVSGDRGHTEAFF
TGCAGCGTTTCAGGGGACAGGGGGCACACTGAAGCTTTCTTT
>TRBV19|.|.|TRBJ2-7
CASSLQGKVNEQYF
TGTGCCAGTAGCCTCCAGGGGAAGGTAAACGAGCAGTACTTC
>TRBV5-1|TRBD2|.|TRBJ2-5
CASSLIPSSGGAVAETQYF
TGCGCCAGCAGCTTGATTCCGTCTAGCGGGGGGGCTGTGGCGGAGACCCAGTACTTC
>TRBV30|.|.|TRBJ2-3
CAWSTGTDTQYF
TGTGCCTGGAGTACAGGGACAGATACGCAGTATTTT
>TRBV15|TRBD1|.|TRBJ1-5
CATSRDRGQNNQPQHF
TGTGCCACCAGCAGGGACAGGGGCCAGAACAATCAGCCCCAGCATTTT
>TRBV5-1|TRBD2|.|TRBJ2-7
CASSLDGTSGDQYF
TGCGCCAGCAGCTTGGATGGGACTAGCGGGGATCAGTACTTC
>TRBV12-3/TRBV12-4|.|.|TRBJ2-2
CASSPGNTGELFF
TGTGCCAGCAGTCCGGGGAACACCGGGGAGCTGTTTTTT
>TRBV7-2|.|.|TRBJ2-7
CASSLQNYEQYF
TGTGCCAGCAGCTTACAGAACTACGAGCAGTACTTC
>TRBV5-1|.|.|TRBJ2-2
CASRLDTGELFF
TGCGCCAGCAGACTGGACACCGGGGAGCTGTTTTTT
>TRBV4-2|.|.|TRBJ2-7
CASSPSEGFEQYF
TGTGCCAGCAGCCCATCTGAGGGCTTCGAGCAGTACTTC
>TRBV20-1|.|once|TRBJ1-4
CSGQRNEKLFF
TGCAGTGGTCAGCGAAATGAAAAACTGTTTTTT
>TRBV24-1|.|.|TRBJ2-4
CATSSHVSKNIQYF
TGTGCCACCAGTAGCCACGTCTCCAAAAACATTCAGTACTTC
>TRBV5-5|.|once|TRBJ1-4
CASSFRTTTNEKLFF
TGTGCCAGCAGCTTTAGGACAACAACTAATGAAAAACTGTTTTTT